The entry below gives a single T cell receptor (beta chain) sequence along with its context. Its antigen remains unknown. Some clones are missing from TCRdb's copy, which holds only in-frame ones; the method was immunoSEQ multiplex PCR. This table has 30,000 to 50,000 clones, approximately 85% appearing once. This specimen comes from a study of T cell responses to AZD1222 COVID-19 vaccine. Study results and limitations: Spike-wide coverage was observed for vaccine-associated CD4 TCRs, with dominant responses at 160-218 and 743-854.

The CDR3 consists of 15 residues. J was trimmed by 4 bases and V by 5 bases; bases with no gene match: 8. Germline V gene sequence: CDR1 SGHRS, CDR2 YFSETQ. This receptor was obtained from an adult who received the MenACWY meningococcal vaccine as a control. The sequenced sample was peripheral blood, obtained 28 days after the second dose of the MenACWY control vaccine. The chain has TRBV5-1 and TRBJ1-2; 10 bases agree with TRBD1. CDR3 bases: TGCGCCAGCAGGAACCCGGGACAGGGGTTCTATGGCTACACCTTC. This gives the protein CASRNPGQGFYGYTF. The full variable domain, its missing parts supplied by reference TRBV5-1 and TRBJ1-2, is KAGVTQTPRYLIKTRGQQVTLSCSPISGHRSVSWYQQTPGQGLQFLFEYFSETQRNKGNFPGRFSGRQFSNSRSEMNVSTLELGDSALYLCASRNPGQGFYGYTFGSGTRLTVV.